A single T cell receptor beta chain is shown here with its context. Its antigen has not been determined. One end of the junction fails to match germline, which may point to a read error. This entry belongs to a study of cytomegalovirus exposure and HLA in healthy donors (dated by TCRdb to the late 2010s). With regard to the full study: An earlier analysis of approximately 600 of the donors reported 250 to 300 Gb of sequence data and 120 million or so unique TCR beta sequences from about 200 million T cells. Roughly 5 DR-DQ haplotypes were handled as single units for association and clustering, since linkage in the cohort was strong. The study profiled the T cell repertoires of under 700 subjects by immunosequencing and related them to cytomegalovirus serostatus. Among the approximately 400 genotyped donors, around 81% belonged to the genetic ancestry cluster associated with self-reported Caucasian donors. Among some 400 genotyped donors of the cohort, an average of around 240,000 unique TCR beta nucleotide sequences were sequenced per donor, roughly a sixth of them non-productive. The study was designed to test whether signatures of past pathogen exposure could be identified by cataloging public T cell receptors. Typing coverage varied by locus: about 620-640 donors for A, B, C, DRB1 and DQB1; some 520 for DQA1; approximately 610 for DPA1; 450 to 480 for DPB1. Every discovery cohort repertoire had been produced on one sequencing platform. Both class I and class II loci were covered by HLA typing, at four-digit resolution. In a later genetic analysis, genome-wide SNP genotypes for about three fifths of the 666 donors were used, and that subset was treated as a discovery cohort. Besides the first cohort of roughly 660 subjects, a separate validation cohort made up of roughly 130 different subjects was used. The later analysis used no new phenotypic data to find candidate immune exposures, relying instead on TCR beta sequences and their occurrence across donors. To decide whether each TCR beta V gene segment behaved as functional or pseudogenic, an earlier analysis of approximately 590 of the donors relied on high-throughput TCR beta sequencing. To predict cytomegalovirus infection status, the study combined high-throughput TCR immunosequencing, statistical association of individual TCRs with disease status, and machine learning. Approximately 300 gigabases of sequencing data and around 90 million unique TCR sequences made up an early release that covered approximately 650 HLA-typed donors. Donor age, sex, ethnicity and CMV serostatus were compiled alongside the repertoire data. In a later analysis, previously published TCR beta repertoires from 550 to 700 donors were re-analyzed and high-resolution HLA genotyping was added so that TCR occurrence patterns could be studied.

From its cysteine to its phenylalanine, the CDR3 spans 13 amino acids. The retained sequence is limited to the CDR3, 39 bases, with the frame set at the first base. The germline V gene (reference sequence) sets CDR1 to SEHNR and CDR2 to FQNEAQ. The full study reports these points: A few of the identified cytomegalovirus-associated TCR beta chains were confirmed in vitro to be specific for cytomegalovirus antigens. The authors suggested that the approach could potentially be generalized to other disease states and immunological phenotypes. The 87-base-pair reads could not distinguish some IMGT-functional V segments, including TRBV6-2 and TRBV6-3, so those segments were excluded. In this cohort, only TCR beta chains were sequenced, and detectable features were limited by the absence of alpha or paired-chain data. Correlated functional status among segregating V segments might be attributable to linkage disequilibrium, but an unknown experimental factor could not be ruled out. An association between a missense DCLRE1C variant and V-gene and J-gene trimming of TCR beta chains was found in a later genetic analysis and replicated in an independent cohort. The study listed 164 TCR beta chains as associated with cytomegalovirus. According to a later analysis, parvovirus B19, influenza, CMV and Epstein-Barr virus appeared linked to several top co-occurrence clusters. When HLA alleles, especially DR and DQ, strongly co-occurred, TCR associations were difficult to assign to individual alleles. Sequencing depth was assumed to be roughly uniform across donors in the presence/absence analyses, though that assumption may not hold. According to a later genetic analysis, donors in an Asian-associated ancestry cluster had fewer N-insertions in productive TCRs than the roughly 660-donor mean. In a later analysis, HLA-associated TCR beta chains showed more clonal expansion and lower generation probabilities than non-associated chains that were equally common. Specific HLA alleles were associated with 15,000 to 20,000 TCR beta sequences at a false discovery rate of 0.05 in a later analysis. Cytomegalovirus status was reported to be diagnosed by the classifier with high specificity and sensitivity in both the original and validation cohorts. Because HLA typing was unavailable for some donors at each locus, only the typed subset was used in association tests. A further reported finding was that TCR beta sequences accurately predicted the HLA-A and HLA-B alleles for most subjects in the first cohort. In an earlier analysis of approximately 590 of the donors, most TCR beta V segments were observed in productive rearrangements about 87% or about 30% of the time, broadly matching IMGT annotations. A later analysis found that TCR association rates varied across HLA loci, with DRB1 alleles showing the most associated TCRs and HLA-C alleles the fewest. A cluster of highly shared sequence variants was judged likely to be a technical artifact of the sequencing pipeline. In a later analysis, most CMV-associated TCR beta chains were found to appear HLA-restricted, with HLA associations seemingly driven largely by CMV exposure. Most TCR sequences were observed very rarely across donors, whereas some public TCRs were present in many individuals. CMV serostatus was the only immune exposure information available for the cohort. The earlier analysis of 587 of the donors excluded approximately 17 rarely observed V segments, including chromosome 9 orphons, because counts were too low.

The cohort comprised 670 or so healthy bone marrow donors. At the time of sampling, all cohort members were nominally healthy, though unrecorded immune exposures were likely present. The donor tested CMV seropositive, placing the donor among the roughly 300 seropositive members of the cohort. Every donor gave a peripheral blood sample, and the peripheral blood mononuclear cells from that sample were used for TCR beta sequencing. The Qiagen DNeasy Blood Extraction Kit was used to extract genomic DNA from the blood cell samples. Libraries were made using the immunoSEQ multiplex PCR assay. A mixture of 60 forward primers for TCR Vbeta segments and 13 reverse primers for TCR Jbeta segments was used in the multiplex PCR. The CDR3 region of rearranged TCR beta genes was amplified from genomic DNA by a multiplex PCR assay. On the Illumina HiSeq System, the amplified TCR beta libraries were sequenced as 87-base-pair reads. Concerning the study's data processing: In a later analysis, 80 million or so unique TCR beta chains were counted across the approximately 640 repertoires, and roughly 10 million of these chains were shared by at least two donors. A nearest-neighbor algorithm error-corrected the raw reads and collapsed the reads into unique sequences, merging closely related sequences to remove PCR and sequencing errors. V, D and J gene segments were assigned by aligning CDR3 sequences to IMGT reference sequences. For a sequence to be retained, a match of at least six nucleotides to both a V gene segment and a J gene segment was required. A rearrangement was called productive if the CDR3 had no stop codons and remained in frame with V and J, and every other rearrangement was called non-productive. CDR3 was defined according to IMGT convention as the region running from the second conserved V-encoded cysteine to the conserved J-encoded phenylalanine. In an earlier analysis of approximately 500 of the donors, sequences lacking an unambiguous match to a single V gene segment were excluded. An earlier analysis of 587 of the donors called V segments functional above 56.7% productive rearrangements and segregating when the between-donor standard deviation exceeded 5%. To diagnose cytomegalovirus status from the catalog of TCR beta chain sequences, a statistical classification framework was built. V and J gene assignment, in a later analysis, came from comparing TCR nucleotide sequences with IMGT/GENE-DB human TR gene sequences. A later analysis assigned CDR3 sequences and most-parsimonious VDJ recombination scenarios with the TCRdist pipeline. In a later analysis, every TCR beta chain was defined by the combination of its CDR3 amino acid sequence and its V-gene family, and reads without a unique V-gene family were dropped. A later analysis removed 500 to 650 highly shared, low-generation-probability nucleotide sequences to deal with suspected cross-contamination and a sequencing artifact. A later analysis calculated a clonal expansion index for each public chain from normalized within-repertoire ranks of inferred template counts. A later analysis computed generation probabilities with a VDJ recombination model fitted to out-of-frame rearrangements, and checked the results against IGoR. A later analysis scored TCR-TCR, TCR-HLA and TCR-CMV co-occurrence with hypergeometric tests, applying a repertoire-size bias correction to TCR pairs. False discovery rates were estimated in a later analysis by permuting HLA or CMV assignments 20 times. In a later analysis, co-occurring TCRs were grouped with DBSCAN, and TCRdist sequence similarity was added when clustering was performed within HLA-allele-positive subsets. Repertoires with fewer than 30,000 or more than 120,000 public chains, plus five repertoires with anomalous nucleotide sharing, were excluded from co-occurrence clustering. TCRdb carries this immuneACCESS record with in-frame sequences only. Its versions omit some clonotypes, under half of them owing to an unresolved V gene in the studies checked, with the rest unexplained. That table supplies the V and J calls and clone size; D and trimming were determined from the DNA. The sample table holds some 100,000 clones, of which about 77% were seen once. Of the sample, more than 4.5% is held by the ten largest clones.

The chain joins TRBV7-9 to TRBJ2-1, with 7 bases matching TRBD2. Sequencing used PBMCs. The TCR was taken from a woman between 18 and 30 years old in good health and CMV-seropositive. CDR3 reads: CASSSPGGGSKVF. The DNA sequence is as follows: TGTGCCAGCAGCTCCCCTGGAGGCGGGAGTAAGGTCTTC.